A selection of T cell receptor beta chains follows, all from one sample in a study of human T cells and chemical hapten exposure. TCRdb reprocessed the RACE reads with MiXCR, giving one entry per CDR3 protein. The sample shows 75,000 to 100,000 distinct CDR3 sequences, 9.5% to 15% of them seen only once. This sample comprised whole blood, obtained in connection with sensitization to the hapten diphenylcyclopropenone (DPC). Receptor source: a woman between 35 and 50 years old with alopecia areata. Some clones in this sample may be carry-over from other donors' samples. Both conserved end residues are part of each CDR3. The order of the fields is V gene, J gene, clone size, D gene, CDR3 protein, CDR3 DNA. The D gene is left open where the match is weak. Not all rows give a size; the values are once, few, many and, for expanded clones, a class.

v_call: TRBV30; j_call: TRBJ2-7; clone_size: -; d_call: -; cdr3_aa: CAWSVALGIIYEQYF; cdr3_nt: TGTGCCTGGAGTGTAGCCCTCGGGATCATCTACGAGCAGTACTTC
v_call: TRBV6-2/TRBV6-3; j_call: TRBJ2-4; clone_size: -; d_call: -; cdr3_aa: CTSRTGNIQYF; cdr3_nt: TGTACCAGCAGAACAGGGAACATTCAGTACTTC
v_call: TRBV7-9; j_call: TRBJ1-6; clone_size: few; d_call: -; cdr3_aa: CASSTTPSPLHF; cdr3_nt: TGTGCCAGCAGCACAACACCCTCACCCCTCCACTTT
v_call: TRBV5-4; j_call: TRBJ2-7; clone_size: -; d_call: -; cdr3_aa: CASSLKGGNEQYF; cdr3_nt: TGTGCCAGCAGCTTGAAGGGGGGTAACGAGCAGTACTTC
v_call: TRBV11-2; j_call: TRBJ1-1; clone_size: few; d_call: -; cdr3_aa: CASSLGSGGEAFF; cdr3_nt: TGTGCCAGCAGCTTAGGCTCTGGGGGGGAAGCTTTCTTT
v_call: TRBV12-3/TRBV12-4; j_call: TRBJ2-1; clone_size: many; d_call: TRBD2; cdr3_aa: CASSLGTSGYNEQFF; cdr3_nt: TGTGCCAGCAGTTTAGGGACTAGCGGATACAATGAGCAGTTCTTC
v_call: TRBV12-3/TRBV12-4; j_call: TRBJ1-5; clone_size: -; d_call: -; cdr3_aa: CASSLGVKGQPQHF; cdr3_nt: TGTGCCAGCAGTTTGGGGGTTAAGGGGCAGCCCCAGCATTTT
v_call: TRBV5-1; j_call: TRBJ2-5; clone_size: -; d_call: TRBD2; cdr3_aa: CASSLGLAYQETQYF; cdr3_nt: TGCGCCAGCAGCTTGGGACTAGCATACCAAGAGACCCAGTACTTC
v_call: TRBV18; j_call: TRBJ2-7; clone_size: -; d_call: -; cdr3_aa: CASSPTEGEGYEQYF; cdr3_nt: TGTGCCAGCTCACCCACCGAGGGGGAGGGATACGAGCAGTACTTC
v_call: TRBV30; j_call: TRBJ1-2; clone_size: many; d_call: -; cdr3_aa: CAWSLYGDGYTF; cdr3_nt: TGTGCCTGGAGTTTGTATGGGGATGGCTACACCTTC
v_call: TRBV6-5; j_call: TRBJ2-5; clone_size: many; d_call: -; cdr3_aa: CASPFLAVAEETQYF; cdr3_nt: TGTGCCAGCCCCTTCCTGGCGGTCGCCGAGGAGACCCAGTACTTC
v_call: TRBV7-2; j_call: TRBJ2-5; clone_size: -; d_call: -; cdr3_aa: CASSPPGGGFSETQYF; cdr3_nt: TGTGCCAGCAGCCCCCCGGGAGGGGGCTTCTCAGAGACCCAGTACTTC
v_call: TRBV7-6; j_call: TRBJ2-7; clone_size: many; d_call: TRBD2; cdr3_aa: CASSPPSGRFYEQYF; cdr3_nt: TGTGCCAGCAGCCCTCCTAGCGGGAGATTCTACGAGCAGTACTTC
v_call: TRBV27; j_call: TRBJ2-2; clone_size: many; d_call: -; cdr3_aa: CASSFFYRDGELFF; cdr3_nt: TGTGCCAGCAGTTTTTTCTACCGCGACGGGGAGCTGTTTTTT
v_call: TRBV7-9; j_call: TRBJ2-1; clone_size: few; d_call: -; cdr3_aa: CASSSRRNEQFF; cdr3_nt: TGTGCCAGCAGCTCCCGCCGCAATGAGCAGTTCTTC
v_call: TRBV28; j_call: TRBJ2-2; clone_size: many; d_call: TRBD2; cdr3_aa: CASSLISGWRTGELFF; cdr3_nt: TGTGCCAGCAGTTTGATTAGCGGGTGGCGCACCGGGGAGCTGTTTTTT
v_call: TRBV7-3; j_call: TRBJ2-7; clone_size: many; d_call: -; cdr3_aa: CASSRGRGYEQYF; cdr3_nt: TGTGCCAGCAGCCGGGGCAGGGGATACGAGCAGTACTTC
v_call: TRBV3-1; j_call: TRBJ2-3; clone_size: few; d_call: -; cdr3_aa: CVSNAEGADTQYF; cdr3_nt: TGTGTCAGCAATGCGGAGGGAGCAGATACGCAGTATTTT
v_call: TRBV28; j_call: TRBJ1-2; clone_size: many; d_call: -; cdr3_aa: CASMGPYGYTF; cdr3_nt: TGTGCCAGCATGGGCCCCTATGGCTACACCTTC
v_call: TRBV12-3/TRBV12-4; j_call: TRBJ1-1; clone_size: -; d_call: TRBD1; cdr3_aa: CASSFGTVNTEAFF; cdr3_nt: TGTGCCAGCAGTTTTGGGACAGTGAACACTGAAGCTTTCTTT
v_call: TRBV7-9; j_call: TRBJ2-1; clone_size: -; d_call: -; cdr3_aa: CASSHGTPGREQFF; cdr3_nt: TGTGCCAGCAGCCACGGGACTCCGGGAAGGGAGCAGTTCTTC
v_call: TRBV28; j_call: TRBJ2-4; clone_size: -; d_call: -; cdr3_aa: CASSMRLAKNIQYF; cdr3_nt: TGTGCCAGCAGTATGAGACTAGCCAAAAACATTCAGTACTTC
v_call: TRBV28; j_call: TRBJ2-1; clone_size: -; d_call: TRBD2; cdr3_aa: CASSLSGTSGQGQFF; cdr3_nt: TGTGCCAGCAGTTTATCGGGGACTAGCGGCCAAGGGCAGTTCTTC
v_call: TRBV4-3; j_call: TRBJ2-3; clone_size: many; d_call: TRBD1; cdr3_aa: CASSQDSQGALTDTQYF; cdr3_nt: TGCGCCAGCAGCCAAGATTCGCAGGGGGCTTTGACAGATACGCAGTATTTT
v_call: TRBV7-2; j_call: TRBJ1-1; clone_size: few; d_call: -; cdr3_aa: CASSLLGINTEAFF; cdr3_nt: TGTGCCAGCAGCTTACTGGGCATTAACACTGAAGCTTTCTTT
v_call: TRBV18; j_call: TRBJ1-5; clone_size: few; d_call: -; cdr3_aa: CASSPPQESSNQPQHF; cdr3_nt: TGTGCCAGCTCACCACCCCAGGAGTCGAGCAATCAGCCCCAGCATTTT
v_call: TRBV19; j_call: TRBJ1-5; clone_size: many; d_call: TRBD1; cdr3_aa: CASSRDSFANQPQHF; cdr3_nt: TGTGCCAGTAGTCGGGACAGTTTTGCCAATCAGCCCCAGCATTTT